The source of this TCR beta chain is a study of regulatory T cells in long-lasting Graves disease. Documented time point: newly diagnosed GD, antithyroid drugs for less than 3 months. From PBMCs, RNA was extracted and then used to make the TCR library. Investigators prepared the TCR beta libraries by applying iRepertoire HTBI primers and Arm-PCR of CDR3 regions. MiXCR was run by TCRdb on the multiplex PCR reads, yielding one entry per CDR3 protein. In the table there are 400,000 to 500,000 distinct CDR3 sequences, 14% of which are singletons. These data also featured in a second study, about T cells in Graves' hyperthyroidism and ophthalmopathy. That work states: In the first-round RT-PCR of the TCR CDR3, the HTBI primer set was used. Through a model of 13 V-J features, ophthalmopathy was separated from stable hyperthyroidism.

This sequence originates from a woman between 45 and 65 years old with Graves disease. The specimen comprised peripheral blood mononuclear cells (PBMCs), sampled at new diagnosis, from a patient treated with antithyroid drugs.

The CDR3 spells CASSSQPLVCEQYF. CDR3 coding DNA: TGTGCCAGCAGTAGCCAACCTTTGGTTTGCGAGCAGTACTTC. V and J are TRBV28 and TRBJ2-7; D not certain. CDR3 length: 14 residues. V was cut by 5 bases and J by 6 bases, with 17 bases left in between. Looked up from germline, CDR1 is MDHEN and CDR2 is SYDVKM.